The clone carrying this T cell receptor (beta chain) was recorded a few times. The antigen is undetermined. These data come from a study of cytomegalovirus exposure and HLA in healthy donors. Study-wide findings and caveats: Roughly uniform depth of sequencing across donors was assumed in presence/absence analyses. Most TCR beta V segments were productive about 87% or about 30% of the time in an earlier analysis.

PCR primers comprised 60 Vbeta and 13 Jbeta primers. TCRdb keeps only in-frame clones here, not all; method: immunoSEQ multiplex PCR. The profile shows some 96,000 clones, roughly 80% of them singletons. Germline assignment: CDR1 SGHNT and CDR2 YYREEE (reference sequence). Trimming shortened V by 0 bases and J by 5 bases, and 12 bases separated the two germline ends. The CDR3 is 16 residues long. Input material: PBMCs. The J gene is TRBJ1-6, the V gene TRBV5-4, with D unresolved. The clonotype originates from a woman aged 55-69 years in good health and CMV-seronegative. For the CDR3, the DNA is TGTGCCAGCAGCTTGGACAGTCAAACCAATAATTCACCCCTCCACTTT. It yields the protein CASSLDSQTNNSPLHF.